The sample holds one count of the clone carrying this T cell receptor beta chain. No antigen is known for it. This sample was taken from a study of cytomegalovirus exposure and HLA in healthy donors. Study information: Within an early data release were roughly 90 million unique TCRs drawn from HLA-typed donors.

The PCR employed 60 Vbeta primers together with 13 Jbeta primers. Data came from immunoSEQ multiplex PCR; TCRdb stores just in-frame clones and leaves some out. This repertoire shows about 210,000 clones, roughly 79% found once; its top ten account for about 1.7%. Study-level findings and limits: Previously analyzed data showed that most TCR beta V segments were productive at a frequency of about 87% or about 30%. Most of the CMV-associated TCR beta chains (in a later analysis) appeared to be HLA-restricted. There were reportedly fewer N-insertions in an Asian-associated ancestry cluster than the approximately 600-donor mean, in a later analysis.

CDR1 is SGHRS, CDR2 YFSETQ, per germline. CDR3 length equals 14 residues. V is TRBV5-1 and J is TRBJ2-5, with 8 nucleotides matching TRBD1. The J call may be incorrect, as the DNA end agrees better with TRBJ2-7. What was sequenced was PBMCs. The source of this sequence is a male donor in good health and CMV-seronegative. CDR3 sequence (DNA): TGCGCCAGCAGCTTAGCCAGGGGGCGAGACGAGCAGTACTTC. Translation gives CASSLARGRDEQYF.